The clone carrying this T cell receptor beta chain has more than one count but fewer than ten. Antigen unknown. The sort gate was single viable CD3+CD4+CD8-CD45RO+ cells for memory CD4+ T cells. CD4+ T cells were isolated by positive magnetic selection. Method: immunoSEQ multiplex PCR; TCRdb's copy keeps in-frame clones and lacks some. Here the sample spans 45,000 to 65,000 clones, 78% being singletons. This sample is drawn from a study of memory CD4+ T cells and cytomegalovirus serostatus. Overall study results and limits: Each of fewer than 80 CMV-associated TCRbeta sequences occurred in one to five individuals.

The CDR3 has 15 residues. V was cut by 1 base and J by 9 bases, with 16 bases left in between. Germline values: CDR1 MDHEN, CDR2 SYDVKM. This TCR was sampled from an adult in good health and CMV-seronegative. V and J are TRBV28 and TRBJ1-5; tentative D call: TRBD1 (5 bases). The sequencing input was memory CD4+ T cells from blood. CDR3 in amino acids: CASSLFRAGPSPQHF. CDR3 sequence (DNA): TGTGCCAGCAGTTTATTTCGGGCAGGGCCTTCGCCCCAGCATTTT. Full variable domain (rest looked up from reference TRBV28 and TRBJ1-5): DVKVTQSSRYLVKRTGEKVFLECVQDMDHENMFWYRQDPGLGLRLIYFSYDVKMKEKGDIPEGYSVSREKKERFSLILESASTNQTSMYLCASSLFRAGPSPQHFGDGTRLSIL.